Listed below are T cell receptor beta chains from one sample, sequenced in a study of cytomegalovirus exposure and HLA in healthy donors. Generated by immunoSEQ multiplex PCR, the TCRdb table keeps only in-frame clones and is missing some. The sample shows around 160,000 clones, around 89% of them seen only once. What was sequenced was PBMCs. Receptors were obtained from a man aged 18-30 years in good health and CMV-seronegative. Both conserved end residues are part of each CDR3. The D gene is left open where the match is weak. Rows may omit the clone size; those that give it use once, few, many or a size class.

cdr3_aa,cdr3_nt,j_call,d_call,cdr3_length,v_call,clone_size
CASSLASPEQYF,TGTGCCAGCAGCTTAGCTAGCCCCGAGCAGTACTTC,TRBJ2-7,NA,12,TRBV7-2,NA
CASSLVSSSEQYF,TGTGCCAGCAGCTTAGTATCGTCGTCTGAGCAGTACTTC,TRBJ2-7,NA,13,TRBV7-2,NA
CASLDRGTDTQYF,TGTGCCAGCCTGGACAGGGGCACAGATACGCAGTATTTT,TRBJ2-3,TRBD1,13,TRBV6-1,NA
CASSLEYRGYNEQFF,TGTGCCAGCAGCTTAGAATACAGGGGCTACAATGAGCAGTTCTTC,TRBJ2-1,TRBD1,15,TRBV7-8,NA
CASSRLSPLAEGGDTQYF,TGTGCCAGCAGCCGCCTCTCCCCCCTAGCGGAGGGTGGGGATACGCAGTATTTT,TRBJ2-3,TRBD2,18,TRBV28,NA
CASRKGRERTGELFF,TGTGCCAGCAGGAAGGGCAGGGAACGGACCGGGGAGCTGTTTTTT,TRBJ2-2,NA,15,TRBV6-5,NA
CASSILAGGPPDTQYF,TGTGCCAGCAGCATACTAGCGGGAGGGCCACCGGATACGCAGTATTTT,TRBJ2-3,TRBD2,16,TRBV13,NA
CASSDGTSGRAGTQYF,TGTGCCAGCAGCGATGGGACTAGCGGGAGGGCCGGGACCCAGTACTTC,TRBJ2-5,TRBD2,16,TRBV5-4,NA
CSADTGESTDTQYF,TGCAGCGCAGATACGGGGGAGAGCACAGATACGCAGTATTTT,TRBJ2-3,NA,14,TRBV29-1,NA
CASSLAVAGRSYNEQFF,TGTGCCAGCAGCTTGGCAGTAGCGGGGCGCTCCTACAATGAGCAGTTCTTC,TRBJ2-1,TRBD2,17,TRBV5-6,once
CASSTARAQVNYEQYF,TGTGCCAGCAGCACAGCCAGGGCACAGGTGAACTACGAGCAGTACTTC,TRBJ2-7,NA,16,TRBV7-9,NA
CASSAEFSYEQYF,TGTGCCAGCAGTGCAGAATTCTCCTACGAGCAGTACTTC,TRBJ2-7,NA,13,TRBV13,NA
CASSLEKSSYNEQFF,TGTGCCAGCAGCTTGGAGAAAAGCTCCTACAATGAGCAGTTCTTC,TRBJ2-1,NA,15,TRBV11-3,NA
CASSGQGTGELFF,TGCGCCAGCAGCGGCCAGGGTACCGGGGAGCTGTTTTTT,TRBJ2-2,NA,13,TRBV4-1,NA
CASRAGVYNEQFF,TGTGCCAGCCGAGCGGGGGTTTACAATGAGCAGTTCTTC,TRBJ2-1,TRBD2,13,TRBV6-5,NA
CASTLAGPSYEQYF,TGTGCCAGCACATTGGCGGGGCCTTCCTACGAGCAGTACTTC,TRBJ2-7,NA,14,TRBV6-1,NA
CASSLGLAATYEQYF,TGTGCCAGCAGTTTAGGACTAGCGGCTACCTACGAGCAGTACTTC,TRBJ2-7,TRBD2,15,TRBV27,once
CASSRTVRVSGYTF,TGTGCCAGCAGTCGTACGGTCAGGGTCTCCGGCTACACCTTC,TRBJ1-2,NA,14,TRBV28,once
CASSRQGTEAFF,TGTGCCAGCAGTCGACAGGGCACTGAAGCTTTCTTT,TRBJ1-1,TRBD1,12,TRBV6-5,NA
CASSLRFDRAGANVLTF,TGTGCCAGCAGCTTGCGATTCGACAGAGCCGGGGCCAACGTCCTGACTTTC,TRBJ2-6,NA,17,TRBV7-2,NA
CAISPGTGTNLGTEAFF,TGTGCCATCAGTCCCGGGACAGGGACTAACTTGGGCACTGAAGCTTTCTTT,TRBJ1-1,TRBD1,17,TRBV10-3,NA
CASSERAGTYEQYF,TGTGCCAGCAGCGAGCGGGCGGGGACCTACGAGCAGTACTTC,TRBJ2-7,NA,14,TRBV11-2,once
CASRRQGGPEAFF,TGTGCCAGCAGGCGACAGGGAGGCCCTGAAGCTTTCTTT,TRBJ1-1,TRBD1,13,TRBV6-5,NA
CASSHPQVKETQYF,TGCGCCAGCAGCCATCCACAGGTAAAAGAGACCCAGTACTTC,TRBJ2-5,NA,14,TRBV5-1,NA
CASSKTTGGTYEQYF,TGTGCCAGCAGTAAGACGACAGGGGGGACCTACGAGCAGTACTTC,TRBJ2-7,TRBD1,15,TRBV6-5,NA
CASSQQTGEGVSADTQYF,TGCGCCAGCAGCCAACAGACAGGGGAGGGTGTTAGCGCAGATACGCAGTATTTT,TRBJ2-3,NA,18,TRBV4-3,NA
CASSGGPTGELFF,TGTGCCAGCAGCGGAGGTCCCACCGGGGAGCTGTTTTTT,TRBJ2-2,NA,13,TRBV27,NA
CASSLSVGELFF,TGTGCCAGCAGCTTGTCTGTCGGGGAGCTGTTTTTT,TRBJ2-2,NA,12,TRBV7-9,NA
CASSFGLGEDEQFF,TGTGCCAGCAGTTTCGGATTAGGGGAGGATGAGCAGTTCTTC,TRBJ2-1,NA,14,TRBV6-5,NA
CASSQREGIYNEQFF,TGCGCCAGCAGCCAAAGGGAGGGCATCTACAATGAGCAGTTCTTC,TRBJ2-1,TRBD2,15,TRBV4-3,NA
CAIRETDTGELFF,TGTGCCATCAGGGAGACTGATACCGGGGAGCTGTTTTTT,TRBJ2-2,NA,13,TRBV10-3,NA
CASSNGISRETQYF,TGTGCCAGCAGCAACGGGATCTCAAGAGAGACCCAGTACTTC,TRBJ2-5,NA,14,TRBV28,once
CASRTSGGSDTQYF,TGTGCCAGCAGAACTAGCGGGGGCTCAGATACGCAGTATTTT,TRBJ2-3,TRBD2,14,TRBV2,NA
CASSLPGQGVEQYF,TGTGCCAGCAGTTTACCGGGACAGGGTGTCGAGCAGTACTTC,TRBJ2-7,TRBD1,14,TRBV6-5,NA
CASRLAGEVDTQYF,TGTGCCAGCAGATTAGCGGGAGAGGTAGATACGCAGTATTTT,TRBJ2-3,TRBD2,14,TRBV6-5,NA
CASSLPGSSYNSPLHF,TGTGCCAGCAGCTTGCCAGGCAGCTCCTATAATTCACCCCTCCACTTT,TRBJ1-6,NA,16,TRBV5-4,NA
CAISEPGQYGYTF,TGTGCCATCAGTGAGCCGGGACAGTATGGCTACACCTTC,TRBJ1-2,TRBD1,13,TRBV10-3,NA
CASSQDLGGRLTEAFF,TGCGCCAGCAGCCAAGACCTAGGAGGTCGTTTGACTGAAGCTTTCTTT,TRBJ1-1,NA,16,TRBV4-1,once
CASSEDSGGSREQYF,TGTGCCAGCAGTGAAGACTCCGGGGGATCGCGCGAGCAGTACTTC,TRBJ2-7,NA,15,TRBV6-1,NA